The sequence of this TCR beta chain was determined in a study of regulatory and conventional T cells in RAG deficiency. Blood CD4+ CD25-low CD127-high conventional T cells supplied the genomic DNA template. CDR3 length equals 13 residues. Germline lookup yields CDR1 SGHVS and CDR2 FQNEAQ. V lost 5 bases to trimming and J lost 5 bases; unmatched junction nucleotides: 5. The repertoire was sequenced with immunoSEQ multiplex PCR; TCRdb's copy has only in-frame clones and lacks some. The data hold approximately 46,000 clones, with just under 90% observed a single time. These data were likewise used in another study, on regulatory T cells. According to that study: The primer mix had 52 TRBV and 13 TRBJ primers.

The J gene is TRBJ1-2, the V gene TRBV7-8; 7 nucleotides match TRBD1. This TCR came from a human donor in good health. The sample taken for sequencing was CD4+ effector T cells sorted from blood. CDR3 sequence (DNA): TGTGCCAGCAGCCCCGGGACAGTGTATGGCTACACCTTC. Translating gives CASSPGTVYGYTF.